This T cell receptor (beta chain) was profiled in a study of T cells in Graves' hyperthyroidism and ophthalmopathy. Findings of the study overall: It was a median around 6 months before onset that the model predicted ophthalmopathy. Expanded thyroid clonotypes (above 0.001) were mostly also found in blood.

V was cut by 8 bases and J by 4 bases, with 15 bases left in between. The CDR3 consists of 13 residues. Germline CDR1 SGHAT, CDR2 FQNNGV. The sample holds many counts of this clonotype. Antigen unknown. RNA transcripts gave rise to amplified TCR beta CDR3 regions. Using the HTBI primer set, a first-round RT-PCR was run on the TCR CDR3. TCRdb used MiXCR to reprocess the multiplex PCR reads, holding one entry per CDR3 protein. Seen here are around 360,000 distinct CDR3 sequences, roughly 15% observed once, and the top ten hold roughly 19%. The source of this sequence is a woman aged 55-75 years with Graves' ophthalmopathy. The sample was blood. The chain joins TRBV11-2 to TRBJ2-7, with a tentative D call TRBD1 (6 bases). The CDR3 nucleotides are TGTGCCAGCGGGACCGGGACACAATACGAGCAGTACTTC. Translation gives CASGTGTQYEQYF.